This paragraph reports one T cell receptor (beta chain). A single count supports this clone. Its antigen is unknown. No base-level quality is on record; no much larger clone is a single base apart. The CDR3 regions of human TCRbeta chains were analyzed by immunosequencing. In the original analysis: Repertoire TCRs were checked for matches against a reference library of SARS-CoV-2-specific TCRs that had been generated using the MIRA antigen-specificity platform. Breadth was defined as the fraction of unique TCRs that were SARS-CoV-2-associated. Depth was defined as the fraction of total T cells that were SARS-CoV-2-associated. Using the MIRA data, each spike-specific TCR was mapped to the spike region that the TCR reacts to and placed in a CD4 or CD8 class. Log10-transformed breadth and depth values were compared by one-way ANOVA with Sidak's multiple comparisons tests. TCRdb's version of the immuneACCESS table is confined to in-frame rearrangements and falls short of the full clone set. An unresolved V gene accounts for under half of the shortfall where checked; the remainder is of unknown origin. The V and J calls and clone size come from that table; D and trimming were worked out from the DNA. The sample records under 200,000 clones, 85% to 95% of which are singletons. Of the sample, roughly 8.4% is held by the ten largest clones.

Sample time point, as interpreted from the label and publication: baseline before first vaccination. Vaccinee samples came from UK trials COV001 and COV002, including a single-blind randomized controlled phase 2/3 trial of AZD1222 (ChAdOx1 nCoV-19) in healthy adults. Trial participant PBMC samples were collected at day 0 and day 28 after the second dose for TCRbeta chain sequencing. The sample belongs to a study of T cell responses to AZD1222 COVID-19 vaccine (dated by TCRdb to about 2021). General notes on the study: AZD1222 recipients given second doses at about 4 weeks or at about 12 weeks were pooled, since spike-specific TCR depth and breadth were not found to differ between the two schedules. TCR sequencing was performed for over 230 trial participants, of whom about 200 were given two doses of AZD1222 and some 26 were given two doses of MenACWY control vaccine. Trial participants were enrolled by age into subgroups of 18-55, 56-69 and 70-plus years, and about 150, 27 and 61 TCR-sequenced participants, respectively, were included in these subgroups. Paper-wide results and their limitations: Because no day 14 peak-response samples were available, repertoires were characterized only after the peak T cell response. The 56-69-year group was small, and its depth increase did not reach significance, likely because of low power. CD4 TCRs associated with the vaccine covered the entire spike protein, and the dominant responses were in regions 160-218 and 743-854. Participants were mostly white British, with more females than males. The authors suggested clonal diversity may have been underestimated. Conclusions about previously exposed vaccinees were limited because only a handful of AZD1222 recipients were SARS-CoV-2 seropositive at baseline. Epitopes outside the regions mutated in the B.1.351 and B.1.1.7 variants were reportedly recognized by nearly half of the unique spike-specific TCRs. A significant rise in spike-specific TCR breadth and depth was observed after two AZD1222 doses relative to day 0 and relative to MenACWY recipients.

The CDR3 runs 15 amino acids, cysteine and phenylalanine included. Just the 45-base CDR3 DNA is kept, in frame starting at base 1. The germline V gene provides CDR1 MDHEN and CDR2 SYDVKM. Cut back by 5 bases and 1 base, the V and J ends lie 14 bases apart. The rearranged segments are TRBV28 and TRBJ1-2; the D gene identity is not certain. The TCR comes from an adult in good health. Material: peripheral blood, obtained on day 0 of AZD1222 vaccination. The CDR3 region: CASSPYSEYNYGYTF. The bases read TGTGCCAGCAGTCCGTACAGCGAATATAACTATGGCTACACCTTC.